The T cell receptor (beta chain) under discussion was sequenced for a study of shared clonotypes between healthy human individuals (dated by TCRdb to 2018 to 2021). Turning to the overall study: Three men and two women, aged 18 to 49 years, made up the cohort. Each donor's leukapheresis produced roughly between about 0.8 and 8.9 billion PBMCs. To increase sequencing depth and limit assay-specific biases, TCR repertoire library preparation and sequencing were carried out by different laboratories using diverse techniques. The study deeply sequenced blood TCR repertoires of about 5 healthy adults to estimate repertoire size and the extent of clonotype sharing between individuals. For each donor, CD4 naive and CD4 memory were each run on three plates, CD8 naive on two plates, and CD8 memory on one plate. General findings and caveats noted by the study authors: Incomplete sequencing was indicated by rarefaction of sorted-subset datasets, despite the large sequencing depth. Estimated clonotype richness was generally larger for naive than for memory subsets. Clonotypes shared by all four sorted-subset donors showed higher generation probabilities than non-shared clonotypes. Pairwise subsampling indicated that sequencing depth was expected to affect the degree of clonotype sharing among donors. When a few donors were compared, the shared fraction of clonotypes was about 5.4% for naive CD4, about 4% for naive CD8, 2.3% for memory CD4, and 0.3% to 0.5% for memory CD8. Sampling was limited to blood, and TCR repertoires in tissue likely differ from TCR repertoires in blood. Because the study included only a small number of donors, the genetic and exposure-history diversity represented was limited.

At the junction V is shortened by 2 bases and J by 7 bases, with 9 bases in between. Counted from cysteine to phenylalanine, this CDR3 has 12 amino acids. CDR3 DNA is the only sequence kept; it has 36 bases, read in frame from the first base. Via the germline V gene, CDR1 is MNHEY and CDR2 SVGAGI. This clone was counted a single time. Its antigen remains unidentified. Base qualities were left out, and no much larger clone turns up one base away. Healthy HIV-negative adults with no recently reported acute infections or vaccinations were included as donors. All donors were Caucasian adults living in Nashville, Tennessee, USA. CD4+ T cells were enriched by magnetic negative selection; naive cells were then positively selected on CD45RA, and the negative fraction formed the memory subset. Blood was collected by leukapheresis, and PBMCs were isolated by Ficoll-Histopaque density gradient centrifugation and then cryopreserved in liquid nitrogen vapor phase. Purity and quantity of every magnetically sorted T cell population were checked by analytical flow cytometry. Each sorted fraction had its genomic DNA isolated and then quantified by UV absorbance on a Nanodrop 2000c.

TCR CDR3 regions were amplified from genomic DNA by multiplex PCR using the deep immunoSEQ assay. Genomic DNA extracted from each cell subset was distributed evenly over all wells of several immunoSEQ 96-well plates, and each plate served as one replicate. Each replicate PCR for sorted subsets received about 0.2 ug genomic DNA, equal to about 30,000 T cell genomes. Purified libraries were quantified with a Qubit 3.0 fluorometer, sized on a Bioanalyzer 2100, and re-quantified with the KAPA Library Quantification kit. Each immunoSEQ 96-well plate was sequenced on its own single-read 150-cycle Illumina NextSeq 550 flow cell. The paper's data handling went like this. Because only junctional sequences without quality scores were contained in the immunoSEQ output, filtering matching that applied to full-length reads could not be performed. To assign V/J genes and CDR3, sequences were annotated against IMGT germline references using PyIR, a Python wrapper for IgBLAST v1.9. Reads with weak V/J assignments (E-value above 1e-6), missing CDR3, stop codons, out-of-frame junctions, or ambiguous translated residues were removed. V3J clonotypes were defined as sequences sharing the same inferred V gene, J gene, and CDR3 amino acid sequence. To compute the percentage overlap between repertoires, the number of shared unique clonotypes was divided by the size of the smaller repertoire. Three approaches were used to assess repertoire richness: RTK rarefaction, the Chao1 estimator, and Recon v2.1 estimates of unobserved clonotypes. Generation probabilities for all TCRbeta clonotypes obtained by the gDNA method from a few donors were computed using OLGA. TCRdb limited this immuneACCESS table to in-frame rearrangements with V and J called. A share of clones is missing; checked studies link under half to unresolved V genes, and the rest is unexplained. V, J and clone size are taken as reported in that table, and D and trimming were inferred from the DNA itself. The sample table lists over 2 million clones, roughly 94% of them with a count of one. Together, the top ten hold 0.13% of the sample.

This TCR was sampled from a man between 18 and 29 years old in good health. Material: naive CD4+ T cells sorted from blood. Interpreted using the paper, the cell subset or site label stands for: CD45RA+ positively selected. The chain is assembled from TRBV6-5 and TRBJ2-7; the D element might be TRBD1 or TRBD2, as each aligns at 5 bases. CDR3 loop: CASSYTGREQYF. The bases read TGTGCCAGCAGTTACACGGGACGGGAGCAGTACTTC.